Shown below are 30 T cell receptor beta chains from a single sample sequenced in a study of blood T cells in healthy people across ages. Using a J-beta primer mix together with a sample-barcoded 5' primer, a second PCR was run for roughly 7 to 11 cycles. TCRdb reprocessed the 5' RACE reads via MiXCR and lists one record per CDR3 protein. The sample includes about 970,000 distinct CDR3 sequences, about 53% of them seen just once. What was sequenced was blood. Receptor source: a woman aged 55-70 years in good health.

Worth noting for this clonotype: Just one base apart from a much larger clone, this may be a read error. V and J are TRBV5-1 and TRBJ2-5, with 7 positions matching TRBD1. The closer fit of TRBJ2-7 to the DNA end suggests the J call may be wrong. Germline CDR1 and CDR2: SGHRS and YFSETQ. The CDR3 has 17 amino acids. The CDR3 reads CVSSRGETGVEIYEQYF. The DNA for the CDR3 is TGCGTCAGCAGCCGTGGGGAAACAGGGGTGGAGATCTACGAGCAGTACTTC.

Worth noting for this clonotype: The junction departs from germline at one end; a sequencing error may be responsible. The chain uses TRBV29-1 and TRBJ2-4; the match to TRBD1 covers 7 bases. The last part of the DNA fits TRBJ2-7 better; the J call may be wrong. CDR1 and CDR2 from the germline V gene are SQVTM and ANQGSEA. CDR3 size: 15 residues. CDR3 DNA: TGCAGCGTGGAAGGTCCAGGGGGTTGGAGCGACGAGCAGTACTTC. It translates to CSVEGPGGWSDEQYF.

Worth noting for this clonotype: The junction and the germline gene differ at one end; a read error may be behind it. The J gene is TRBJ2-1, the V gene TRBV28; 7 nucleotides match TRBD2. The CDR3 contains 15 residues. Germline CDR1 reads MDHEN; CDR2 reads SYDVKM. The CDR3 region has the DNA TGTGCCGGCAGTAGAGGACTAGTTGTGGGTAATGAGCAGTTCTTC. Translated, it gives CAGSRGLVVGNEQFF. The whole variable domain, remainder taken from reference TRBV28 and TRBJ2-1, is DVKVTQSSRYLVKRTGEKVFLECVQDMDHENMFWYRQDPGLGLRLIYFSYDVKMKEKGDIPEGYSVSREKKERFSLILESASTNQTSMYLCAGSRGLVVGNEQFFGPGTRLTVL.

This chain uses TRBV3-1 with TRBJ2-3; perhaps TRBD2 as D (6 bases). The CDR3 runs 16 residues. V was cut by 4 bases and J by 3 bases, with 17 bases left in between. Per germline, CDR1 LGHDT and CDR2 YNNKEL (reference sequence). This CDR3 reads CASSRKTSIGTDTQYF. CDR3 in DNA: TGTGCCAGCAGCCGGAAAACTAGCATTGGGACAGATACGCAGTATTTT.

This chain joins TRBV20-1 and TRBJ1-2, with a weak D call TRBD1 (5 bases). CDR3 length: 15 amino acids. Germline-derived CDR1 and CDR2 are DFQATT and SNEGSKA (reference sequence). The germline V and J ends were trimmed by 5 bases and 4 bases, with 20 bases remaining between them. This CDR3 reads CSAFPGHARGYGYTF. CDR3 DNA: TGCAGTGCTTTCCCCGGACACGCCCGAGGCTATGGCTACACCTTC.

This clonotype appeared many times. This rearrangement joins TRBV5-1 to TRBJ2-3; a weak D match, TRBD1 (5 bases). V was trimmed by 4 bases and J by 0 bases, leaving 9 bases between them. The germline V gene encodes CDR1 SGHRS and CDR2 YFSETQ. This CDR3 is 14 amino acids long. For the CDR3, the DNA is TGCGCCAGCAGCGACGGACATAGCACAGATACGCAGTATTTT. Its translation: CASSDGHSTDTQYF.

J is TRBJ2-7 and V is TRBV20-1; D is unclear. Germline CDR1 reads DFQATT; CDR2 reads SNEGSKA (reference sequence). This CDR3 has 15 amino acids. V lost 2 bases and J 2 bases, leaving 16 bases between the germline ends. The DNA for the CDR3 is TGCAGTGCTAGACTCCGCGAACTTGAGCCCTACGAGCAGTACTTC. Translation: CSARLRELEPYEQYF.

The V gene is TRBV11-2, the J gene TRBJ2-5, with D maybe TRBD2 (5 bases). The germline gives CDR1 SGHAT, CDR2 FQNNGV. V lost 2 bases to trimming and J lost 3 bases, with 13 bases between them. The CDR3 runs to 15 residues. The CDR3 DNA sequence: TGTGCCAGCAGCTTAACGGGATGGATCGAAGAGACCCAGTACTTC. Translating it yields CASSLTGWIEETQYF. Full variable domain (outside the CDR3, taken from reference TRBV11-2 and TRBJ2-5): EAGVAQSPRYKIIEKRQSVAFWCNPISGHATLYWYQQILGQGPKLLIQFQNNGVVDDSQLPKDRFSAERLKGVDSTLKIQPAKLEDSAVYLCASSLTGWIEETQYFGPGTRLLVL.

This clonotype was counted a few times. CDR3 DNA: TGTGCCAGCAGTTTATCGAGGGAGCTCTATGGCTACACCTTC. It yields the protein CASSLSRELYGYTF. The V gene is TRBV27, the J gene TRBJ1-2; D not resolved. The CDR3 extends over 14 amino acids. Per germline, CDR1 MNHEY and CDR2 SMNVEV (reference sequence). Deletions cut 0 bases from V and 4 bases from J, with 9 bases between.

This chain connects TRBV27 to TRBJ2-4, with 13 bases fitting TRBD2. The J call may be incorrect, as the DNA end agrees better with TRBJ2-7. The CDR3 runs 15 residues. Germline CDR1 reads MNHEY; CDR2 reads SMNVEV (reference sequence). CDR3 amino acids: CASGTSGRAYYEQYF. DNA of the CDR3: TGTGCCAGCGGAACTAGCGGGAGGGCCTACTACGAGCAGTACTTC.

Worth noting for this clonotype: One end of the junction is discordant with germline, which a read error may explain. V is TRBV12-3 or TRBV12-4 and J is TRBJ2-1; TRBD2 is a possible D gene (6 bases). The CDR3 spans 18 residues. The CDR3 here is CASSLSSTGTPVGVEQLF. CDR3 coding DNA: TGTGCCAGCAGTTTAAGCTCGACCGGGACTCCGGTCGGGGTTGAGCAGTTATTC.

This clonotype was counted only a few times. The rearrangement links TRBV6-1 to TRBJ2-3; weak D call: TRBD1 (6 bases). Trimming pared 5 bases from V and 6 bases from J, leaving 18 bases between. The CDR3 is made up of 15 amino acids. Looked up from germline, CDR1 is MNHNS and CDR2 is SASEGT. The CDR3 DNA reads TGTGCCAGCAGTACAACCCCAGGGGAAGCGGATACGCAGTATTTT. It yields the protein CASSTTPGEADTQYF.

The chain joins TRBV5-1 to TRBJ2-1; D is unclear. Trimming removed 5 bases from V and 5 bases from J, with 8 bases in between. This CDR3 has 12 residues. Germline-derived CDR1 and CDR2 are SGHRS and YFSETQ. The CDR3 DNA reads as TGCGCCAGCAGGACGGGTAACAATGAGCAGTTCTTC. It translates to CASRTGNNEQFF.

The genes are TRBV29-1 and TRBJ2-1; 13 positions agree with TRBD2. With 0 bases clipped from V and 9 bases from J, the junction kept 14 bases outside the gene matches. The CDR3 sequence is 18 residues long. Germline V gives CDR1 SQVTM, CDR2 ANQGSEA. CDR3 coding DNA: TGCAGCGTTGAAGACCTACTAGCGGGAGGGCGGGTCGGTGGTGAGCAGTTCTTC. Translation gives CSVEDLLAGGRVGGEQFF.

The gene calls are TRBV3-1 and TRBJ1-4, with D unresolved. Germline values: CDR1 LGHDT, CDR2 YNNKEL (reference sequence). CDR3 length: 15 amino acids. Trimming stripped 4 bases from V and 0 bases from J, with 9 bases between. CDR3 DNA: TGTGCCAGCAGCCGAGGACGGTCAACTAATGAAAAACTGTTTTTT. Its protein is CASSRGRSTNEKLFF.

This sequence joins TRBV3-1 and TRBJ2-7; D may be TRBD1 (6 bases). CDR1 and CDR2 (germline): LGHDT, YNNKEL (reference sequence). The germline V and J ends were trimmed by 4 bases and 5 bases, with 12 bases remaining between them. The CDR3 totals 13 residues. CDR3 bases: TGTGCCAGCAGCCCGGGACACAGACACGAGCAGTACTTC. Translated, it gives CASSPGHRHEQYF.

Only a few counts were recorded for this clonotype. The chain combines TRBV24-1 with TRBJ2-1, with a tentative D call TRBD1 (6 bases). The CDR3 is 16 amino acids. Germline V gene sequence: CDR1 KGHDR, CDR2 SFDVKD. The V end was cut by 4 bases, the J end by 0 bases, with 12 bases between. The CDR3 bases are TGTGCCACCAGTGACCGGGACACCGGCTCCTACAATGAGCAGTTCTTC. It is translated as CATSDRDTGSYNEQFF.

Here the CDR3 reads CASRTLEGEKLFF. In DNA form, the CDR3 reads TGTGCCAGCAGGACGCTTGAGGGCGAAAAACTGTTTTTT. The chain couples TRBV7-6 to TRBJ1-4; D remains ambiguous. From germline, CDR1 is SGHVS and CDR2 FNYEAQ. The length of the CDR3 is 13 residues. V was shortened by 6 bases and J by 8 bases, with 13 bases between the two germline ends.

This clonotype was counted between two and nine times. This chain uses TRBV7-2 with TRBJ2-7; D may be TRBD1 (6 bases). The CDR3 extends over 12 amino acids. Trimming cost V 6 bases and J 7 bases, with 13 bases left between them. CDR1 SGHTA and CDR2 FQGNSA come from the germline V gene. The CDR3: CASRDQGYEQYF. The CDR3 DNA is TGTGCCAGCAGGGACCAGGGGTATGAGCAGTACTTC.

The chain carries TRBV7-9 and TRBJ2-1; tentatively, D is TRBD2 (6 bases). The length of the CDR3 is 15 residues. The ends were cut back, 3 bases at V and 7 bases at J, with 16 bases in the middle. The germline V gene has CDR1 SEHNR and CDR2 FQNEAQ (reference sequence). The CDR3 protein is CASSFRGGVLNEQFF. In DNA, the CDR3 is TGTGCCAGCAGCTTTAGGGGAGGCGTCCTGAATGAGCAGTTCTTC.

J is TRBJ2-7 and V is TRBV28; 10 nucleotides line up with TRBD1. The V gene's germline CDR1 is MDHEN and CDR2 SYDVKM. CDR3 size: 15 residues. V shed 3 bases and J 2 bases; nucleotides not matched to a gene: 4. The CDR3 here is CASSFWDRGPYEQYF. CDR3 DNA: TGTGCCAGCAGTTTTTGGGACAGGGGACCCTACGAGCAGTACTTC. Full variable domain (missing parts from reference TRBV28 and TRBJ2-7): DVKVTQSSRYLVKRTGEKVFLECVQDMDHENMFWYRQDPGLGLRLIYFSYDVKMKEKGDIPEGYSVSREKKERFSLILESASTNQTSMYLCASSFWDRGPYEQYFGPGTRLTVT.

The chain is built from TRBV10-3 and TRBJ2-3; a weak D match, TRBD2 (5 bases). The germline gives CDR1 ENHRY, CDR2 SYGVKD. This CDR3 region has 13 residues. The V end was cut by 3 bases, the J end by 4 bases, with 8 bases between. The CDR3 sequence: CAISELVPDTQYF. The CDR3 region has the DNA TGTGCCATCAGTGAACTAGTCCCAGATACGCAGTATTTT.

The chain is built from TRBV5-1 and TRBJ2-1; 7 bases fit TRBD1. The CDR3 contains 13 residues. V shed 4 bases, J shed 6 bases, and the junction held 4 bases outside the gene matches. Germline V CDR1 and CDR2: SGHRS, YFSETQ. CDR3 DNA sequence: TGCGCCAGCAGCATCGGACAGGCCAATGAGCAGTTCTTC. Amino acids: CASSIGQANEQFF.

The chain couples TRBV15 to TRBJ2-1; a weak D match, TRBD1 (6 bases). Deletions cut 4 bases from V and 5 bases from J, with 18 bases between. This CDR3 region has 16 residues. Germline V lookup: CDR1 LNHNV, CDR2 YYDKDF (reference sequence). The CDR3 nucleotides read TGTGCCACCAGCACCAGACAGGTTATACCGCACAATGAGCAGTTCTTC. It codes for CATSTRQVIPHNEQFF.

V and J are TRBV15 and TRBJ2-7, with 11 nucleotides matching TRBD1. The CDR3 spans 19 residues. CDR1 LNHNV and CDR2 YYDKDF come from the germline V gene (reference sequence). The ends lost 0 bases at V and 0 bases at J; junction bases unmatched: 10. The CDR3 region is CATSRDRAPGQGVSYEQYF. DNA for the CDR3: TGTGCCACCAGCAGAGATCGGGCGCCGGGACAGGGGGTCTCCTACGAGCAGTACTTC.

This clonotype has only a few counts. V and J are TRBV10-3 and TRBJ2-1; 14 positions agree with TRBD2. The ends lost 11 bases at V and 6 bases at J; junction bases unmatched: 15. Germline values: CDR1 ENHRY, CDR2 SYGVKD. The CDR3 has 17 amino acids. For the CDR3, the DNA is TGTGCCCACGCCGGGACTAGCGGGAGCTTGAGGAGCAATGAGCAGTTCTTC. Its translation: CAHAGTSGSLRSNEQFF.

This clonotype was counted only a few times. The chain employs TRBV20-1 and TRBJ2-7; TRBD1 agrees at 9 bases. This CDR3 has 15 amino acids. V lost 3 bases and J lost 1; bases outside the gene matches: 7. Looked up from germline, CDR1 is DFQATT and CDR2 is SNEGSKA (reference sequence). The CDR3 spells CSASGGQGLSYEQYF. CDR3 bases: TGCAGTGCTAGTGGGGGACAGGGTCTTTCCTACGAGCAGTACTTC.

The rearrangement joins TRBV20-1 to TRBJ1-2; D not resolved. The length of the CDR3 is 11 residues. CDR1 and CDR2 (germline): DFQATT, SNEGSKA (reference sequence). Trimming shortened V by 3 bases and J by 8 bases, and 10 bases separated the two germline ends. CDR3 protein: CSASKQAGYTF. The CDR3 DNA is TGCAGTGCTAGTAAGCAAGCCGGCTACACCTTC.

The CDR3 region is CATSRDVGRETQYF. CDR3 in DNA: TGTGCCACCAGCAGAGATGTGGGTAGAGAGACCCAGTACTTC. This rearrangement joins TRBV15 to TRBJ2-5; no firm D call. There are 14 residues in the CDR3. From germline, CDR1 is LNHNV and CDR2 YYDKDF (reference sequence). V was clipped by 0 bases and J by 4 bases, with 9 bases between them. The full variable domain, rest sourced from reference TRBV15 and TRBJ2-5, is DAMVIQNPRYQVTQFGKPVTLSCSQTLNHNVMYWYQQKSSQAPKLLFHYYDKDFNNEADTPDNFQSRRPNTSFCFLDIRSPGLGDTAMYLCATSRDVGRETQYFGPGTRLLVL.

V is TRBV28 and J is TRBJ2-1, with 7 bases lining up with TRBD1. Per germline, CDR1 MDHEN and CDR2 SYDVKM. The CDR3 runs 16 residues. Unmatched junction bases numbered 8, after V lost 2 bases and J lost 4 bases. CDR3 nucleotide sequence: TGTGCCAGCAGTTTAGAGCAGGGGGATTTTTACAATGAGCAGTTCTTC. Protein: CASSLEQGDFYNEQFF.